This T cell receptor beta chain emerged from a study of T cell responses to AZD1222 COVID-19 vaccine (TCRdb year 2021). General notes on the study: AZD1222 recipients given second doses at about 4 weeks or at about 12 weeks were pooled, since spike-specific TCR depth and breadth were not found to differ between the two schedules. A total of approximately 240 trial participants underwent TCR sequencing, of whom 207 had received two doses of AZD1222 and 26 had received two doses of the MenACWY control vaccine. Trial participants were enrolled by age into 18-55, 56-69 and 70-plus year subgroups, with approximately 150, 28 and 58 TCR-sequenced participants respectively. Broad study findings and their caveats: Spike-specific TCR breadth and depth rose significantly after two AZD1222 doses compared with day 0 and with MenACWY recipients. Vaccine-associated CD4 TCRs spanned the whole spike protein, with dominant responses in regions 160-218 and 743-854. Only a handful of AZD1222 recipients were SARS-CoV-2 seropositive at baseline, limiting conclusions about previously exposed vaccinees. Epitopes outside the regions mutated in the B.1.351 and B.1.1.7 variants were reportedly recognized by nearly half of the unique spike-specific TCRs. Because no day 14 peak-response samples were available, the repertoires could be characterized only after the peak T cell response. The 56-69-year group was small, and its depth increase did not reach significance, likely because of low power. Most participants were white British and females outnumbered males, and the authors suggested that clonal diversity may have been underestimated.

Concerning this clone: Its cognate antigen has yet to be identified. No base qualities exist here, and no much larger clone lies one base off it.

In light of the paper, this sample's time point label describes: baseline before first vaccination. Samples from vaccinated people were obtained from the UK trials COV001 and COV002, which included a single-blind randomized controlled phase 2/3 trial of AZD1222 (ChAdOx1 nCoV-19) in healthy adults. Trial participant PBMC samples were collected at day 0 and day 28 after the second dose for TCRbeta chain sequencing. The CDR3 measures 14 amino acids from cysteine to phenylalanine. Only the CDR3 DNA stays, 42 bases, in frame from base 1. V loses 6 bases at its end and J loses 4 bases; junction bases beyond the gene matches: 8. The germline V gene provides CDR1 MDHEN and CDR2 SYDVKM. The CDR3 regions of human TCRbeta chains were analyzed by immunosequencing. From the authors' description of their analysis: Repertoire TCRs were checked for matches against a reference library of SARS-CoV-2-specific TCRs that had been generated using the MIRA antigen-specificity platform. Breadth was defined as the fraction of unique TCRs that were SARS-CoV-2-associated, and depth was defined as the fraction of total T cells that were SARS-CoV-2-associated. Using the MIRA data, each spike-specific TCR was mapped to the spike region that the TCR reacts to and placed in a CD4 or CD8 class. Log10-transformed breadth and depth values were compared by one-way ANOVA with Sidak's multiple comparisons tests. This immuneACCESS table, as held by TCRdb, lists in-frame sequences with V and J called but not all clones. Of the missing ones, under half trace to an unresolved V gene in checked studies; the others have no known cause. V, J and clone size derive from that table, while D and trimming were established from the DNA sequence. For this sample there are 120,000 or so clones; roughly 85% appear just once. The ten largest make up around 3% of the sample.

This sequence was found in an adult in good health. Recombination linked TRBV28 to TRBJ1-2; TRBD1 fits 7 bases in the junction. The sample was peripheral blood, taken on day 0 of AZD1222 vaccination. DNA sequence: TGTGCCAGCAGAGGGGACAGTCTCCTCTATGGCTACACCTTC. Translated, this is CASRGDSLLYGYTF.